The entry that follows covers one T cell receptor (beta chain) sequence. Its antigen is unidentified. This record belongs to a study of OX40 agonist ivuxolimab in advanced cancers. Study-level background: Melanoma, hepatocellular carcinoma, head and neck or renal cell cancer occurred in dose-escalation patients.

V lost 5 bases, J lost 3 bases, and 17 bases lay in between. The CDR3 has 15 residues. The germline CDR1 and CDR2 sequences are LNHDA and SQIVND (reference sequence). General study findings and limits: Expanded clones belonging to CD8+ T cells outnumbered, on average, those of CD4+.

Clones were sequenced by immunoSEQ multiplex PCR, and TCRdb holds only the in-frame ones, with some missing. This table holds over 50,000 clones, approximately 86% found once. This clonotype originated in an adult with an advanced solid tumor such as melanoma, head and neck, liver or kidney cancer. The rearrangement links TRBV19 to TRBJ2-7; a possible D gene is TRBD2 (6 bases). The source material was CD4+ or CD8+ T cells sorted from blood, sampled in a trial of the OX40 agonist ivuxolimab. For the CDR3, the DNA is TGTGCCAGTAGTCCCTGGGGGGAGACCGGCTACGAGCAGTACTTC. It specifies CASSPWGETGYEQYF.